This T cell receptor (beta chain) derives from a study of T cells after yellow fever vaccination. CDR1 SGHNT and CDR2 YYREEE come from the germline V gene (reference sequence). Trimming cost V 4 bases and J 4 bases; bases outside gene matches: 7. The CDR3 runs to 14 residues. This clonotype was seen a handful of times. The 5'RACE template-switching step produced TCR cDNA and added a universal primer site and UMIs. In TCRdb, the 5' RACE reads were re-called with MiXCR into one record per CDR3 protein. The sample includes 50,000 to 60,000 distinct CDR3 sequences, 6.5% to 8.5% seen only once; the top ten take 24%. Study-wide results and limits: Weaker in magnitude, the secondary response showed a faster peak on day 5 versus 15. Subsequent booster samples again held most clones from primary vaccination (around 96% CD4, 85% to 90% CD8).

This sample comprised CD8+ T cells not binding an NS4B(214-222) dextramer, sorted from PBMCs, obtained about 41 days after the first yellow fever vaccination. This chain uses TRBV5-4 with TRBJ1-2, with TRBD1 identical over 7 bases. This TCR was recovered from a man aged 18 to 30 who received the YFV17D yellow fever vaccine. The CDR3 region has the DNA TGTGCCAGCAGCGCCCCAGGGGGGTCCTATGGCTACACCTTC. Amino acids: CASSAPGGSYGYTF.